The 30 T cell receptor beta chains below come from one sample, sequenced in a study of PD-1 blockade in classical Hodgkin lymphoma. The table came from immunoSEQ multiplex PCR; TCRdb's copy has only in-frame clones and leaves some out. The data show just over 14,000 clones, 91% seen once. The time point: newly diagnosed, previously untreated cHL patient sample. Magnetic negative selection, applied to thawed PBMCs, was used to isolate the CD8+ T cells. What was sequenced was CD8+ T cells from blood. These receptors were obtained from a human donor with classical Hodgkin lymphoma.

The CDR3 here is CAWSGQGGPEAFF. The CDR3 DNA is TGTGCCTGGAGTGGACAGGGGGGGCCTGAAGCTTTCTTT. V gene TRBV30 combines with J gene TRBJ1-1; 9 bases line up with TRBD1. The V segment lost 1 base and the J segment 6 bases; nucleotides outside the gene matches: 3. Germline loops: CDR1 GTSNPN, CDR2 SVGIG (reference sequence). CDR3 size: 13 residues. The full variable domain, completed using reference TRBV30 and TRBJ1-1, is SQTIHQWPATLVQPVGSPLSLECTVEGTSNPNLYWYRQAAGRGLQLLFYSVGIGQISSEVPQNLSASRPQDRQFILSSKKLLLSDSGFYLCAWSGQGGPEAFFGQGTRLTVV.

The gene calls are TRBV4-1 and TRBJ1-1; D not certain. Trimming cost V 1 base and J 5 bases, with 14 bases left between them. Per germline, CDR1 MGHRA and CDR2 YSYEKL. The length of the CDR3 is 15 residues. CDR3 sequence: CASSQVGVERTEAFF. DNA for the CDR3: TGCGCCAGCAGCCAAGTCGGCGTGGAGAGGACTGAAGCTTTCTTT.

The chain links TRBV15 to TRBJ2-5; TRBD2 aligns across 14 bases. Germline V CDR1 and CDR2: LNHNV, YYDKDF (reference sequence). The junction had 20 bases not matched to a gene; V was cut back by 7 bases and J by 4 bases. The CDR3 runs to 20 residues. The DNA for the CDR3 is TGTGCCACCACCGACCAACGGGGGGGACTAGCGGGAGTGATCGGAGAGACCCAGTACTTC. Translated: CATTDQRGGLAGVIGETQYF.

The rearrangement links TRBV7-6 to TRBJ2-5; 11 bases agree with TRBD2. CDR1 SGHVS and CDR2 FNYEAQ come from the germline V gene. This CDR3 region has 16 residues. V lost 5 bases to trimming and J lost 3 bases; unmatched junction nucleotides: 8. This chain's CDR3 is CASSPLGTSGEETQYF. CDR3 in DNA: TGTGCCAGCAGCCCCCTCGGGACTAGCGGCGAAGAGACCCAGTACTTC.

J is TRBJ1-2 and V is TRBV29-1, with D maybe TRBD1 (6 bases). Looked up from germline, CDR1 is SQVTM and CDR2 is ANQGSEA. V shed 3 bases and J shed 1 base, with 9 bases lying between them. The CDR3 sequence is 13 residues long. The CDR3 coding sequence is TGCAGCGTTGATCGGACAGATAACTATGGCTACACCTTC. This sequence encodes CSVDRTDNYGYTF.

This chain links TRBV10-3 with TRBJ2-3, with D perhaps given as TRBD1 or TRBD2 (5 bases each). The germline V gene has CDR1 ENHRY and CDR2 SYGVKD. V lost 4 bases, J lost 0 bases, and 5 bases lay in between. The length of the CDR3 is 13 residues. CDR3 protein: CAISGDSTDTQYF. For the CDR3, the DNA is TGTGCCATCAGTGGGGACAGCACAGATACGCAGTATTTT.

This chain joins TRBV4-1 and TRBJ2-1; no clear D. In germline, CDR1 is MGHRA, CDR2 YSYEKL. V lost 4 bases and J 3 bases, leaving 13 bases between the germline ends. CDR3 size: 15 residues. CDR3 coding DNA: TGCGCCAGCAGCCTAAGATCGGGCGGCTACAATGAGCAGTTCTTC. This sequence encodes CASSLRSGGYNEQFF.

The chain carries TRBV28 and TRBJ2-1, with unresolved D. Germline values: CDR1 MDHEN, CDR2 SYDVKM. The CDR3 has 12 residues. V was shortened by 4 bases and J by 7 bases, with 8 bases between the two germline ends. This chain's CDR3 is CASSSDRNEQFF. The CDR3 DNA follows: TGTGCCAGCAGTTCCGATCGGAATGAGCAGTTCTTC.

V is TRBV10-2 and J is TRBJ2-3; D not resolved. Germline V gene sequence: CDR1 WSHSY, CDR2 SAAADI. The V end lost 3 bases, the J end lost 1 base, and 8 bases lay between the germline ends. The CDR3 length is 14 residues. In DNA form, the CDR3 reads TGCGCCAGCAGTGAAACCCCCGGCACAGATACGCAGTATTTT. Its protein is CASSETPGTDTQYF.

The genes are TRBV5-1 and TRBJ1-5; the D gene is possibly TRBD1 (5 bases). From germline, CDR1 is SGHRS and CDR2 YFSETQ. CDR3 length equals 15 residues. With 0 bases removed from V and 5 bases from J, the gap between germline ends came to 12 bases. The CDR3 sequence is CASSLGGGVHQPQHF. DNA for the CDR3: TGCGCCAGCAGCTTGGGGGGCGGGGTCCATCAGCCCCAGCATTTT.

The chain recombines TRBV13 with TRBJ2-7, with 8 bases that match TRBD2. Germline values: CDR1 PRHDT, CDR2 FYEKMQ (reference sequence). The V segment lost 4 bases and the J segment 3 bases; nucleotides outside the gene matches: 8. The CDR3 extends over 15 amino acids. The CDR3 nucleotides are TGTGCCAGCAGCTCCCCCGATAGCGGGGTCTACGAGCAGTACTTC. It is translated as CASSSPDSGVYEQYF.

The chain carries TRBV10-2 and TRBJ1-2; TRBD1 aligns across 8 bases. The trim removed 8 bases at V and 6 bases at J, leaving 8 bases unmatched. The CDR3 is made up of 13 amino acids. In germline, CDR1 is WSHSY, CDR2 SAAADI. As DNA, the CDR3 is TGCGCCAGCCACTGGGACAGGCGCAATGGCTACACCTTC. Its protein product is CASHWDRRNGYTF.

The CDR3 spells CASSPRLAGGPYEQYV. CDR3 coding DNA: TGTGCCAGCAGCCCACGACTAGCGGGAGGACCGTACGAGCAGTACGTC. The rearrangement links TRBV11-3 to TRBJ2-7; TRBD2 matches at 13 bases. The junction had 8 bases not matched to a gene; V was cut back by 5 bases and J by 4 bases. CDR3 length: 16 amino acids. The germline V gene has CDR1 SGHNT and CDR2 YENEEA.

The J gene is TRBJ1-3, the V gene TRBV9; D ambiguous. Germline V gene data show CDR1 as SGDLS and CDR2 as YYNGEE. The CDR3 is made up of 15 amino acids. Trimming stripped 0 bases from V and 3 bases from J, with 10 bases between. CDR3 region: CASSVAGSGGNTIYF. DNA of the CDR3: TGTGCCAGCAGCGTAGCCGGTAGCGGTGGAAACACCATATATTTT.

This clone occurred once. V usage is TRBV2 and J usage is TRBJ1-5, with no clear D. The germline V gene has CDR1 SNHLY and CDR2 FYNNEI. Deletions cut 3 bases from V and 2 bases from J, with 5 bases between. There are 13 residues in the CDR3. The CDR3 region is CASSDGGNQPQHF. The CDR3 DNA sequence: TGTGCCAGCAGTGACGGAGGCAATCAGCCCCAGCATTTT.

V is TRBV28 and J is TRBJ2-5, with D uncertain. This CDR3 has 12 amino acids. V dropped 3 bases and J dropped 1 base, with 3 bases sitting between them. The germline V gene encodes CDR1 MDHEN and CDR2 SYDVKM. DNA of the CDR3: TGTGCCAGCAGTTTCTTCCAAGAGACCCAGTACTTC. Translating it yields CASSFFQETQYF.

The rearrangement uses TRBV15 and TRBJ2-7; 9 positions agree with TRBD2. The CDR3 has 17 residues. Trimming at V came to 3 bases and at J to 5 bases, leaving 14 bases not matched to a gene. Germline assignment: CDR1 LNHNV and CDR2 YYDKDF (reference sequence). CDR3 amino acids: CATSSGGPYLAGHEQYF. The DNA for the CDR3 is TGTGCCACCAGCAGCGGGGGCCCATATCTAGCGGGGCACGAGCAGTACTTC. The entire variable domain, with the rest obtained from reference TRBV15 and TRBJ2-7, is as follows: DAMVIQNPRYQVTQFGKPVTLSCSQTLNHNVMYWYQQKSSQAPKLLFHYYDKDFNNEADTPDNFQSRRPNTSFCFLDIRSPGLGDTAMYLCATSSGGPYLAGHEQYFGPGTRLTVT.

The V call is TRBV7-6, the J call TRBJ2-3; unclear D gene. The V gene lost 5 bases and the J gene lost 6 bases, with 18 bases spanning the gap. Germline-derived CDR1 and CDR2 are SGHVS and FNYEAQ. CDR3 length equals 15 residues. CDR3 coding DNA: TGTGCCAGCAGCGTAATAATTGGGTCCCAGGATACGCAGTATTTT. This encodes CASSVIIGSQDTQYF.

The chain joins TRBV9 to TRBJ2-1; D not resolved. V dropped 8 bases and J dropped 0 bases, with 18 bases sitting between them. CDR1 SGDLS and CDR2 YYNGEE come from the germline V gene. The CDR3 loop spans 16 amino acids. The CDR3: CASNGRESSSYNEQFF. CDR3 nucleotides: TGTGCCAGTAACGGTAGGGAATCGAGCTCCTACAATGAGCAGTTCTTC.

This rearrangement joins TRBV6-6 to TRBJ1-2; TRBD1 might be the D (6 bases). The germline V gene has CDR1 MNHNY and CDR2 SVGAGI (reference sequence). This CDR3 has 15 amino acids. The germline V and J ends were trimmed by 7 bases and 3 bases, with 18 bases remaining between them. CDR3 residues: CASTYRDTPYYGYTF. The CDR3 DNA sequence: TGTGCCAGCACCTACCGGGACACTCCGTACTATGGCTACACCTTC.

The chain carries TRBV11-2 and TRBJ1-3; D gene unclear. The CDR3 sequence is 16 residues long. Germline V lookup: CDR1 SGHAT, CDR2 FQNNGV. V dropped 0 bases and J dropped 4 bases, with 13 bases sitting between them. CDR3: CASSLDLGSEGNTIYF. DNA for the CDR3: TGTGCCAGCAGCTTAGATCTTGGCAGCGAAGGAAACACCATATATTTT.

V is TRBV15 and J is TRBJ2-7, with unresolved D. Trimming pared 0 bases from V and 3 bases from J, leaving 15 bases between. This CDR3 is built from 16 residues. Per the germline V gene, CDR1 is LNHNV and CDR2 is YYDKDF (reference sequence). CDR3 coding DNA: TGTGCCACCAGCAGAGATCAAGGCAGATCCATCTACGAGCAGTACGTC. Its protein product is CATSRDQGRSIYEQYV.

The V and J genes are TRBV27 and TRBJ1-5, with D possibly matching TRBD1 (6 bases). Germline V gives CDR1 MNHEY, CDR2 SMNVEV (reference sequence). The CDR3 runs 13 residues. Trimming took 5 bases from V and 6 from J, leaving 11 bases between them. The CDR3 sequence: CASSTGLGQPQHF. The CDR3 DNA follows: TGTGCCAGCAGTACAGGGTTAGGTCAGCCCCAGCATTTT.

The CDR3: CSSRRGGNEQFF. DNA for the CDR3: TGCAGCTCTCGGCGGGGTGGAAATGAGCAGTTCTTC. The chain combines TRBV29-1 with TRBJ2-1, with a weak D call TRBD2 (6 bases). Per germline, CDR1 SQVTM and CDR2 ANQGSEA. This CDR3 contains 12 residues. Trimming cost V 8 bases and J 7 bases, with 15 bases left between them.

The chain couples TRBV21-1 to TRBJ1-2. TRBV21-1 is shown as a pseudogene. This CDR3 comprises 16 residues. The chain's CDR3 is CASSSQGSGENYGYTF. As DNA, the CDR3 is TGTGCCAGCAGCTCCCAAGGGTCGGGCGAAAACTATGGCTACACCTTC.

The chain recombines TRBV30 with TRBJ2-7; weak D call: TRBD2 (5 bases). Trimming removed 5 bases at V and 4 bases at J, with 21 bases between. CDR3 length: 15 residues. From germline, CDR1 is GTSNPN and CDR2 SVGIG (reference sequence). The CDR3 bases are TGTGCCTGGGGATGCTCGAAGAGGGAAAGTTACGAGCAGTACGTC. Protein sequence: CAWGCSKRESYEQYV.

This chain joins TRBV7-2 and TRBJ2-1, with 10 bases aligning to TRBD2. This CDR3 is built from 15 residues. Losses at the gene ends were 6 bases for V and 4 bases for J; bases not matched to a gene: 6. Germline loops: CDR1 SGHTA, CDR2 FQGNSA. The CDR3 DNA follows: TGTGCCAGCAGGCCGGGACTAGCGTCATACAATGAGCAGTTCTTC. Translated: CASRPGLASYNEQFF.

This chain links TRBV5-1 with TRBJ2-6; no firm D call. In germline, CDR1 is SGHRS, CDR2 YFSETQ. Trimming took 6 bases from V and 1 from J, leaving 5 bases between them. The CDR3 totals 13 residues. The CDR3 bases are TGCGCCAGCACCGTATCTGGGGCCAACGTCCTGACTTTC. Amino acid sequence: CASTVSGANVLTF.

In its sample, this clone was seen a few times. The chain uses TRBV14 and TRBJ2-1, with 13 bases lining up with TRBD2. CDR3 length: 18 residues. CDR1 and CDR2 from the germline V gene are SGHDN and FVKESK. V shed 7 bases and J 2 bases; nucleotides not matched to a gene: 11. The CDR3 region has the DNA TGTGCCAGCACCCCTAAACTACTAGCGGGAGGGCCCTACAATGAGCAGTTCTTC. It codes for CASTPKLLAGGPYNEQFF.

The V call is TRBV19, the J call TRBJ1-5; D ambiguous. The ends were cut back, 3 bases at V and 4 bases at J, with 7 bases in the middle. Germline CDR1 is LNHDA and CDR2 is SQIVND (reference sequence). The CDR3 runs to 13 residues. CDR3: CASSILVNQPQHF. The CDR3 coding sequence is TGTGCCAGTAGTATTTTAGTAAATCAGCCCCAGCATTTT.